A selection of T cell receptor beta chains follows, all from one sample in a study of blood T cell repertoires in COVID-19. TCRdb keeps only in-frame clones here, not all; method: immunoSEQ multiplex PCR. The table has about 43,000 clones, approximately 80% seen once. Sequencing was carried out using peripheral blood. These receptors came from a woman between 55 and 75 years old with acute or convalescent COVID-19. Both conserved end residues are part of each CDR3. Fields, in order: CDR3 DNA, CDR3 protein, V gene, J gene, clone size, D gene. D genes are given only for firm matches. Clone size appears in some rows only: once, few, many, or a class for an expanded clone.

CDR3nt: TGTGCCAGCACCACAGGGAGAGAAGGCTACACCTTC
CDR3aa: CASTTGREGYTF
v_gene: TRBV27
j_gene: TRBJ1-2
abundance: -
d_gene: -

CDR3nt: TGTGCCAGCTCACCCCGGGGCACAGATACGCAGTATTTT
CDR3aa: CASSPRGTDTQYF
v_gene: TRBV18
j_gene: TRBJ2-3
abundance: -
d_gene: -

CDR3nt: TGTGCCACCAGCAGAGGACTAGCGGGGGGTAGCTCCTACGAGCAGTACTTC
CDR3aa: CATSRGLAGGSSYEQYF
v_gene: TRBV15
j_gene: TRBJ2-7
abundance: -
d_gene: TRBD2

CDR3nt: TGTGCCAGCTCACCACTTCTAGCGGGGAAAGAGACCCAGTACTTC
CDR3aa: CASSPLLAGKETQYF
v_gene: TRBV18
j_gene: TRBJ2-5
abundance: -
d_gene: TRBD2

CDR3nt: TGTGCCAGCAGCCAAGATCGGCGGACTAGCGGGGGGGCCGGGCAGTACTTC
CDR3aa: CASSQDRRTSGGAGQYF
v_gene: TRBV3-1/TRBV3-2
j_gene: TRBJ2-7
abundance: -
d_gene: TRBD2

CDR3nt: TGTGCCAGCATTGACTTTACTGAAGCTTTCTTT
CDR3aa: CASIDFTEAFF
v_gene: TRBV7-9
j_gene: TRBJ1-1
abundance: -
d_gene: -

CDR3nt: TGCGCCAGCAGCCTGGACGGGGTTGGAAACACCATATATTTT
CDR3aa: CASSLDGVGNTIYF
v_gene: TRBV5-1
j_gene: TRBJ1-3
abundance: -
d_gene: -

CDR3nt: TGTGCCAGCAGTTTCGAGCGGGGAGAAAAACTGTTTTTT
CDR3aa: CASSFERGEKLFF
v_gene: TRBV7-2
j_gene: TRBJ1-4
abundance: -
d_gene: -

CDR3nt: TGTGCCAGCAGCGTTAGCGGGGGGGATGTCTACGAGCAGTACTTC
CDR3aa: CASSVSGGDVYEQYF
v_gene: TRBV9
j_gene: TRBJ2-7
abundance: -
d_gene: TRBD2

CDR3nt: TGTGCCAGCAGCTCTCTACGGGGTCAGCCCCAGCATTTT
CDR3aa: CASSSLRGQPQHF
v_gene: TRBV6-2/TRBV6-3
j_gene: TRBJ1-5
abundance: -
d_gene: -

CDR3nt: TGTGCCATCAGTGAGGGAGGCAGGGGAGAGCAGCCCCAGCATTTT
CDR3aa: CAISEGGRGEQPQHF
v_gene: TRBV10-3
j_gene: TRBJ1-5
abundance: -
d_gene: -

CDR3nt: TGTGCCAGCAATCCGGCGGGCACAGATACGCAGTATTTT
CDR3aa: CASNPAGTDTQYF
v_gene: TRBV6-5
j_gene: TRBJ2-3
abundance: once
d_gene: -

CDR3nt: TGTGCCAGCAGCGAACGGACAGGGGGCACTAATGAAAAACTGTTTTTT
CDR3aa: CASSERTGGTNEKLFF
v_gene: TRBV21-1
j_gene: TRBJ1-4
abundance: -
d_gene: -

CDR3nt: TGTGCCAGCTCACCACAACCGGGGAAGGACACTGAAGCTTTCTTT
CDR3aa: CASSPQPGKDTEAFF
v_gene: TRBV18
j_gene: TRBJ1-1
abundance: -
d_gene: -

CDR3nt: TGTGCCAGCAGCCAAGCAACAGGGGGAATTTCACCCCTCCACTTT
CDR3aa: CASSQATGGISPLHF
v_gene: TRBV4-2
j_gene: TRBJ1-6
abundance: once
d_gene: TRBD1

CDR3nt: TGTGCCAGCAGCCTACGGCGGGGGGACCTCTATGGCTACACCTTC
CDR3aa: CASSLRRGDLYGYTF
v_gene: TRBV14
j_gene: TRBJ1-2
abundance: few
d_gene: -

CDR3nt: TGCAGTGCTAGTATACAGTCCCCATTCTACGAGCAGTACTTC
CDR3aa: CSASIQSPFYEQYF
v_gene: TRBV20-1
j_gene: TRBJ2-7
abundance: -
d_gene: -

CDR3nt: TGTGCCACCAGCAGGCCGGACAGGGGGCTACGCGAGCAGTACTTC
CDR3aa: CATSRPDRGLREQYF
v_gene: TRBV15
j_gene: TRBJ2-7
abundance: -
d_gene: TRBD1

CDR3nt: TGTGCCTGGAGTAGGATAGCGGGGGGAGCAGATACGCAGTATTTT
CDR3aa: CAWSRIAGGADTQYF
v_gene: TRBV30
j_gene: TRBJ2-3
abundance: -
d_gene: TRBD2

CDR3nt: TGTGCCAGCAGTTATCTGGGGGCTAGCACAGATACGCAGTATTTT
CDR3aa: CASSYLGASTDTQYF
v_gene: TRBV6-5
j_gene: TRBJ2-3
abundance: -
d_gene: -

CDR3nt: TGTGCCAGCAGCTTCGAAGCGGGGGCAGAGACCCAGTACTTC
CDR3aa: CASSFEAGAETQYF
v_gene: TRBV11-1
j_gene: TRBJ2-5
abundance: -
d_gene: TRBD2

CDR3nt: TGTGCCAGCAGTTTTCCACAGGGGGGGAATAATGAAAAACTGTTTTTT
CDR3aa: CASSFPQGGNNEKLFF
v_gene: TRBV6-6
j_gene: TRBJ1-4
abundance: -
d_gene: TRBD1

CDR3nt: TGTGCCAGCAGCTTGGAAGATAGGGGAACCGGGGAGCTGTTTTTT
CDR3aa: CASSLEDRGTGELFF
v_gene: TRBV5-4
j_gene: TRBJ2-2
abundance: -
d_gene: -

CDR3nt: TGTGCCAGCAGTCCAAAACTAGACCCCGGGGAGCTGTTTTTT
CDR3aa: CASSPKLDPGELFF
v_gene: TRBV27
j_gene: TRBJ2-2
abundance: -
d_gene: -

CDR3nt: TGTGCCAGCAGCATGACCCAGGGGGCAGCCTACGAGCAGTACTTC
CDR3aa: CASSMTQGAAYEQYF
v_gene: TRBV27
j_gene: TRBJ2-7
abundance: -
d_gene: TRBD1

CDR3nt: TGCGCCAGCAACTCCTTCGGGGGACAGGGCTCCGGGGAGCTGTTTTTT
CDR3aa: CASNSFGGQGSGELFF
v_gene: TRBV5-1
j_gene: TRBJ2-2
abundance: -
d_gene: TRBD1

CDR3nt: TGTGCCAGCAGCCACTTGACAGGGGGTAATGGACCCCTCCACTTT
CDR3aa: CASSHLTGGNGPLHF
v_gene: TRBV14
j_gene: TRBJ1-6
abundance: few
d_gene: TRBD1

CDR3nt: TGTGCCACCAGCAGAGATAATCAGGGAAGTCAGCCCCAGCATTTT
CDR3aa: CATSRDNQGSQPQHF
v_gene: TRBV15
j_gene: TRBJ1-5
abundance: -
d_gene: -

CDR3nt: TGTGCCAGCAGCTTACGGACAGGGGGAAACACCATATATTTT
CDR3aa: CASSLRTGGNTIYF
v_gene: TRBV5-8
j_gene: TRBJ1-3
abundance: -
d_gene: TRBD1